The subject of this entry is one TCR beta chain. CDR1 is SEHNR and CDR2 is FQNEAQ in the germline V gene (reference sequence). The V gene lost 4 bases and the J gene lost 3 bases, with 17 bases spanning the gap. The CDR3 covers 16 residues. Seattle-derived patients entered the study during active infection and were followed longitudinally. Profiled with immunoSEQ multiplex PCR; TCRdb holds only in-frame clones, not every one. The table shows 250,000 to 400,000 clones, with about nine tenths occurring only once. The source of the sample is a study of blood T cell repertoires in COVID-19. About the research overall: Material from acute and convalescent COVID-19 was sourced from the United States, Italy and Spain.

Source material: peripheral blood. The source is a woman in her 30s with COVID-19, enrolled during active disease. The gene calls are TRBV7-9 and TRBJ2-3, with D perhaps TRBD2 (6 bases). The CDR3 nucleotides are TGTGCCAGCAGCTCGGTCCGGGGGTCCAGAACAGATACGCAGTATTTT. Amino acid sequence: CASSSVRGSRTDTQYF.